The present TCR beta chain was sequenced within a study of response to subunit inactivated influenza vaccine. CDR3 size: 16 residues. Germline CDR1 is DFQATT and CDR2 is SNEGSKA (reference sequence). Trimming at V came to 0 bases and at J to 0 bases, leaving 1 base not matched to a gene. TCRdb fed the RT-PCR reads into MiXCR, producing one record per CDR3 protein. The top ten clones hold approximately 2.9% of a sample with roughly 540,000 distinct CDR3 sequences, approximately 20% of them seen once. This sample was also put to use in a study of T cells expressing NK-cell markers. That work adds: As the method of synthesis, 5'RACE template switching with UMIs yielded TCR beta cDNA.

The genes are TRBV20-1 and TRBJ2-2; 10 nucleotides line up with TRBD1. The sequence derives from a man in his forties or fifties who received an inactivated influenza vaccine. The sample here was CD4+ T cells sorted from PBMCs, taken roughly 12 days after vaccination. CDR3 sequence: CSAREGTGANTGELFF. Here the CDR3 DNA reads TGCAGTGCTAGAGAAGGGACAGGGGCGAACACCGGGGAGCTGTTTTTT.